The clone carrying this T cell receptor beta chain was counted between two and nine times. One entry per CDR3 protein results from TCRdb running MiXCR on the 5' RACE reads. The profile shows about 360,000 distinct CDR3 sequences, approximately 14% of them singletons. The data belong to a study of T-cell memory formation after mild COVID-19. The V gene lost 0 bases and the J gene lost 6 bases, with 11 bases spanning the gap. The CDR3 extends over 14 amino acids. The germline CDR1 and CDR2 sequences are LGHDT and YNNKEL (reference sequence). Sequencing used PBMCs or a T cell subset sorted from them (not recorded which). The receptor's source is a man aged 18-30 years who had mild COVID-19 (a few samples of this study predate the infection). Cell type and time point are not known. The chain couples TRBV3-1 to TRBJ1-2, with D unresolved. CDR3 nucleotides: TGTGCCAGCAGCCAAGACAGGCGGGGTAATGGCTACACCTTC. Its protein product is CASSQDRRGNGYTF.